Listed here is a single T cell receptor beta chain. With 0 bases removed from V and 6 bases from J, the gap between germline ends came to 20 bases. This CDR3 comprises 17 residues. Germline V gene sequence: CDR1 SEHNR, CDR2 FQNEAQ (reference sequence). The data stem from a study of early T cells in non-severe SARS-CoV-2 infection. Study context: Sequencing targeted bulk RNA from unsorted whole blood, leaving chains unpaired.

Individual cDNA molecules received unique molecular identifiers during library preparation. TCRdb independently ran MiXCR on the 5' RACE reads; one entry per CDR3 protein. This sample carries about 22,000 distinct CDR3 sequences, about 3.8% of them seen once, and the ten largest clones take 5.5% to 7%. The sequenced sample consisted of whole blood. The chain employs TRBV7-9 and TRBJ1-1, with D possibly TRBD1 on 6 matching bases. This receptor was identified in an adult who was a healthcare worker with PCR-confirmed SARS-CoV-2 infection or an uninfected control (not recorded which). The chain's CDR3 is CASSLAVSGQGTPEAFF. The DNA for the CDR3 is TGTGCCAGCAGCTTAGCGGTATCGGGCCAGGGGACACCTGAAGCTTTCTTT.